Here is one T cell receptor (beta chain) with its context. This CDR3 is 15 amino acids long. V was trimmed by 4 bases and J by 3 bases, leaving 15 bases between them. In germline, CDR1 is KGHSH, CDR2 LQKENI. These data come from a study of technical replicates of blood from a handful of donors. The data were produced by immunoSEQ multiplex PCR, yet TCRdb's version contains in-frame clones alone and is incomplete. The data show about 72,000 clones, with about 95% seen just once and less than 0.25% held by the top ten. The TCR originated in a human donor in good health. The chain employs TRBV18 and TRBJ1-1, with D possibly being TRBD1 (5 bases). The sample comprised T cells isolated from PBMCs. CDR3 protein: CASSRDPGRDTEAFF. DNA of the CDR3: TGTGCCAGCTCACGGGACCCAGGGAGGGACACTGAAGCTTTCTTT. Supplemented by reference TRBV18 and TRBJ1-1, the full variable domain reads NAGVMQNPRHLVRRRGQEARLRCSPMKGHSHVYWYRQLPEEGLKFMVYLQKENIIDESGMPKERFSAEFPKEGPSILRIQQVVRGDSAAYFCASSRDPGRDTEAFFGQGTRLTVV.